Below, 26 T cell receptor beta chains from the same sample are listed, as sequenced in a study of OX40 agonist ivuxolimab in advanced cancers. The method was the immunoSEQ multiplex PCR assay. TCRdb obtained this table from immuneACCESS and retained in-frame rearrangements with V and J assigned. These tables miss some clones; where compared with another copy, unresolved V genes account for less than half of the shortfall, and the remainder is unexplained. Within this sample are roughly 97,000 clones, with 85% to 90% of them counted one time only. The top ten hold more than 5.5% of the sample. The sequences come from CD4+ or CD8+ T cells sorted from blood, collected in a trial of the OX40 agonist ivuxolimab. These receptors came from an adult with an advanced solid tumor such as melanoma, head and neck, liver or kidney cancer.

The rearrangement joins TRBV19 to TRBJ1-1, with 12 bases matching TRBD1. Germline lookup yields CDR1 LNHDA and CDR2 SQIVND (reference sequence). Trimming removed 5 bases from V and 1 base from J; junction bases left unmatched: 8. The CDR3 is made up of 17 amino acids. CDR3 region: CASSPLGTGGRNTEAFF. CDR3 nucleotide sequence: TGTGCCAGTAGTCCCCTGGGGACAGGGGGCCGGAACACTGAAGCTTTCTTT.

This chain connects TRBV4-1 to TRBJ2-7; D is perhaps TRBD1 (5 bases). The CDR3 has 13 amino acids. Germline CDR1 MGHRA, CDR2 YSYEKL. V was pared by 4 bases and J by 2 bases, with 9 bases between. The DNA of the CDR3 is TGCGCCAGCAGCCCAGGGCTTCCCTACGAGCAGTACTTC. Encoded protein: CASSPGLPYEQYF.

V gene TRBV11-2 combines with J gene TRBJ1-4; D remains unclear. Germline V gives CDR1 SGHAT, CDR2 FQNNGV. Trimming removed 2 bases at V and 0 bases at J, with 4 bases between. The CDR3 spans 14 residues. The CDR3 sequence: CASSLQPTNEKLFF. DNA of the CDR3: TGTGCCAGCAGCTTACAGCCAACTAATGAAAAACTGTTTTTT.

This rearrangement joins TRBV4-2 to TRBJ2-5; a possible D gene is TRBD1 (5 bases). CDR3 length: 16 amino acids. Trimming removed 0 bases at V and 2 bases at J, with 13 bases between. Germline lookup yields CDR1 LGHNA and CDR2 YNFKEQ. The CDR3 loop is CASSQEGLGPQETQYF. The CDR3 DNA reads TGTGCCAGCAGCCAAGAGGGTTTGGGGCCGCAAGAGACCCAGTACTTC.

The V call is TRBV19, the J call TRBJ1-5, with 12 bases fitting TRBD1. Germline V gene data show CDR1 as LNHDA and CDR2 as SQIVND (reference sequence). After removal of 5 bases from V and 5 bases from J, the junction contained 4 bases not matched to a gene. The CDR3 has 15 residues. The DNA for the CDR3 is TGTGCCAGTAGTGGCCGGGACAGGGGGCATCAGCCCCAGCATTTT. This gives the protein CASSGRDRGHQPQHF.

The chain recombines TRBV7-9 with TRBJ2-1; D perhaps matches TRBD2 (5 bases). Germline-derived CDR1 and CDR2 are SEHNR and FQNEAQ (reference sequence). This CDR3 spans 14 amino acids. Deletions cut 5 bases from V and 1 base from J, with 9 bases between. CDR3 in DNA: TGTGCCAGCAGCGCCCAGCGGTCCTACAATGAGCAGTTCTTC. It yields the protein CASSAQRSYNEQFF.

This chain connects TRBV10-1 to TRBJ2-1, with 14 bases lining up with TRBD2. Germline values: CDR1 WNHNN, CDR2 SYGVQD (reference sequence). The CDR3 runs 20 residues. J gave up 7 bases and V 0 bases, and 14 bases lay outside the gene matches. Here the CDR3 reads CASSESQTSGRALPTNEQFF. The CDR3 coding sequence is TGCGCCAGCAGTGAGTCACAGACTAGCGGGAGGGCCCTCCCCACTAATGAGCAGTTCTTC.

This clone was seen a handful of times. The chain is built from TRBV2 and TRBJ2-1; D is unclear. V was shortened by 11 bases and J by 8 bases, with 13 bases between the two germline ends. This CDR3 contains 11 residues. Germline loops: CDR1 SNHLY, CDR2 FYNNEI. The CDR3 protein is CASGYWDEQFF. In nucleotides, the CDR3 is TGTGCCTCCGGCTATTGGGATGAGCAGTTCTTC.

This clone was seen only a few times. This chain uses TRBV11-3 with TRBJ1-5, with 9 bases that match TRBD1. J was trimmed by 0 bases and V by 6 bases; bases with no gene match: 12. This CDR3 contains 18 residues. Germline values: CDR1 SGHNT, CDR2 YENEEA. CDR3 in amino acids: CASSSWTGDLSSNQPQHF. CDR3 DNA: TGTGCCAGCAGTTCTTGGACAGGGGATTTATCTAGCAATCAGCCCCAGCATTTT.

The chain carries TRBV2 and TRBJ1-1; D uncertain. V dropped 6 bases and J dropped 11 bases, with 4 bases sitting between them. The CDR3 runs 8 residues. CDR1 and CDR2 from the germline V gene are SNHLY and FYNNEI. CDR3 nucleotide sequence: TGTGCCAGCAGCGGGGCTTTCTTT. Its protein product is CASSGAFF.

This clone has just a few counts. The V call is TRBV2, the J call TRBJ1-2, with D perhaps TRBD1 (6 bases). The germline V gene encodes CDR1 SNHLY and CDR2 FYNNEI. Trimming pared 3 bases from V and 4 bases from J, leaving 21 bases between. The CDR3 is made up of 17 amino acids. CDR3 amino acids: CASSDTLLQGTLYGYTF. The CDR3 DNA reads TGTGCCAGCAGTGATACTCTCCTGCAGGGGACACTCTATGGCTACACCTTC.

The chain couples TRBV30 to TRBJ1-2, with no clear D. V was cut by 2 bases and J by 6 bases, with 7 bases left in between. The CDR3 is made up of 11 amino acids. Germline V gives CDR1 GTSNPN, CDR2 SVGIG (reference sequence). CDR3 in amino acids: CAWSPSHGYTF. The CDR3 DNA sequence: TGTGCCTGGAGTCCCTCCCATGGCTACACCTTC.

V is TRBV7-6 and J is TRBJ2-7; D not resolved. This CDR3 spans 14 amino acids. The germline V gene has CDR1 SGHVS and CDR2 FNYEAQ. V was clipped by 4 bases and J by 3 bases, with 13 bases between them. CDR3 sequence (DNA): TGTGCCAGCAGCTCACCATACCTCTACTACGAGCAGTACTTC. It encodes CASSSPYLYYEQYF. Full variable domain (missing parts from reference TRBV7-6 and TRBJ2-7): GAGVSQSPRYKVTKRGQDVALRCDPISGHVSLYWYRQALGQGPEFLTYFNYEAQQDKSGLPNDRFSAERPEGSISTLTIQRTEQRDSAMYRCASSSPYLYYEQYFGPGTRLTVT.

The V call is TRBV2, the J call TRBJ1-5; D call uncertain. There are 14 residues in the CDR3. With 5 bases removed from V and 5 bases from J, the gap between germline ends came to 13 bases. Per germline, CDR1 SNHLY and CDR2 FYNNEI. The CDR3 reads CASSPGPADQPQHF. The CDR3 DNA sequence: TGTGCCAGCAGTCCTGGACCGGCCGATCAGCCCCAGCATTTT. Full variable domain (rest looked up from reference TRBV2 and TRBJ1-5): EPEVTQTPSHQVTQMGQEVILRCVPISNHLYFYWYRQILGQKVEFLVSFYNNEISEKSEIFDDQFSVERPDGSNFTLKIRSTKLEDSAMYFCASSPGPADQPQHFGDGTRLSIL.

The gene calls are TRBV9 and TRBJ1-1, with a tentative D call TRBD1 (6 bases). CDR3 length equals 17 residues. Germline CDR1 SGDLS, CDR2 YYNGEE. Trimming stripped 4 bases from V and 4 bases from J, with 23 bases between. Here the CDR3 DNA reads TGTGCCAGCAGCCCGGTTCGGAGTACAGGGAGCGTCACTGAAGCTTTCTTT. It encodes CASSPVRSTGSVTEAFF.

The J gene is TRBJ2-5, the V gene TRBV5-6, with 9 bases lining up with TRBD2. The CDR3 contains 15 residues. In germline, CDR1 is SGHDT, CDR2 YYEEEE. The trim removed 5 bases at V and 6 bases at J, leaving 11 bases unmatched. CDR3 DNA: TGTGCCAGCAGTCCCCGCGGGGGGGCCGTCAAGACCCAGTACTTC. It yields the protein CASSPRGGAVKTQYF.

The rearrangement joins TRBV5-1 to TRBJ2-2; D tentatively fits TRBD1 or TRBD2 (5 bases each). V was pared by 4 bases and J by 0 bases, with 7 bases between. The CDR3 spans 14 residues. Looked up from germline, CDR1 is SGHRS and CDR2 is YFSETQ. The DNA for the CDR3 is TGCGCCAGCAGCCGGGACGCGAACACCGGGGAGCTGTTTTTT. Amino acid sequence: CASSRDANTGELFF.

This clone was seen only once. The V gene is TRBV10-3, the J gene TRBJ2-1; D gene ambiguous. V dropped 8 bases and J dropped 4 bases, with 9 bases sitting between them. CDR3 length: 12 amino acids. The germline V gene encodes CDR1 ENHRY and CDR2 SYGVKD. CDR3 sequence: CAISNRYNEQFF. The CDR3 DNA sequence: TGTGCCATCTCTAATCGGTACAATGAGCAGTTCTTC.

This clone appeared once. The rearrangement uses TRBV10-3 and TRBJ2-5; no reliable D call. CDR3 length equals 12 residues. V was clipped by 0 bases and J by 7 bases, with 6 bases between them. Germline V lookup: CDR1 ENHRY, CDR2 SYGVKD. The CDR3 DNA sequence: TGTGCCATCAGTGAGTCGATTAGGACCCAGTACTTC. Protein sequence: CAISESIRTQYF.

This sequence joins TRBV27 and TRBJ1-1, with TRBD1 as a possible D gene (5 bases). The germline V and J ends were trimmed by 6 bases and 1 base, with 12 bases remaining between them. Germline V gives CDR1 MNHEY, CDR2 SMNVEV (reference sequence). The CDR3 sequence is 14 residues long. As DNA, the CDR3 is TGTGCCAGCAGGACGAATAGGGGGAACACTGAAGCTTTCTTT. Translation gives CASRTNRGNTEAFF.

The chain joins TRBV18 to TRBJ1-5; D gene unclear. Per germline, CDR1 KGHSH and CDR2 LQKENI. The CDR3 is 14 amino acids. V lost 2 bases and J lost 2, with 7 bases in between. The CDR3, as DNA: TGTGCCAGCTCACCAAGCGACGGCAATCAGCCCCAGCATTTT. It codes for CASSPSDGNQPQHF. The variable domain in full, completed from reference TRBV18 and TRBJ1-5, reads NAGVMQNPRHLVRRRGQEARLRCSPMKGHSHVYWYRQLPEEGLKFMVYLQKENIIDESGMPKERFSAEFPKEGPSILRIQQVVRGDSAAYFCASSPSDGNQPQHFGDGTRLSIL.

V is TRBV9 and J is TRBJ1-3; D is possibly TRBD1 (5 bases). Germline loops: CDR1 SGDLS, CDR2 YYNGEE. This CDR3 region has 15 residues. V was cut by 0 bases and J by 3 bases, with 10 bases left in between. The DNA of the CDR3 is TGTGCCAGCAGCGTAGATCCGGGGCTTGGAAACACCATATATTTT. Translating gives CASSVDPGLGNTIYF.

The chain recombines TRBV2 with TRBJ2-3; TRBD1 matches at 7 bases. The CDR3 spans 15 residues. Germline CDR1 and CDR2: SNHLY and FYNNEI. The trim removed 7 bases at V and 2 bases at J, leaving 9 bases unmatched. CDR3 region: CASTLDRDPTDTQYF. The CDR3 coding sequence is TGTGCCAGCACCCTAGACAGGGACCCCACAGATACGCAGTATTTT. Full variable domain (missing parts from reference TRBV2 and TRBJ2-3): EPEVTQTPSHQVTQMGQEVILRCVPISNHLYFYWYRQILGQKVEFLVSFYNNEISEKSEIFDDQFSVERPDGSNFTLKIRSTKLEDSAMYFCASTLDRDPTDTQYFGPGTRLTVL.

The genes are TRBV10-2 and TRBJ2-1, with 7 bases fitting TRBD2. CDR3 size: 14 residues. The J segment lost 8 bases and the V segment lost 6 bases, leaving 10 bases of the junction unmatched. CDR1 WSHSY and CDR2 SAAADI come from the germline V gene. The CDR3 loop is CASRGTKASDEQFF. The DNA for the CDR3 is TGCGCCAGCAGGGGGACTAAAGCCAGCGATGAGCAGTTCTTC.

The gene calls are TRBV10-1 and TRBJ2-3; a possible D gene is TRBD1 (6 bases). The CDR3 consists of 13 residues. CDR1 is WNHNN, CDR2 SYGVQD, per germline (reference sequence). With 5 bases removed from V and 5 bases from J, the gap between germline ends came to 11 bases. DNA of the CDR3: TGCGCCAGCAGTCCGCAGGGGAAAGATACGCAGTATTTT. Protein product: CASSPQGKDTQYF.

This chain connects TRBV6-1 to TRBJ2-7; possibly TRBD2 for D (7 bases). V lost 6 bases, J lost 2 bases, and 11 bases lay in between. The germline V gene has CDR1 MNHNS and CDR2 SASEGT. The CDR3 spans 13 residues. The CDR3 sequence is CASRGGAAYEQYF. CDR3 bases: TGTGCCAGCAGGGGGGGGGCAGCCTACGAGCAGTACTTC.